Here is one T cell receptor (beta chain) with its context. Antigen: not known. Extracted RNA was reverse transcribed into cDNA, the sequencing template. TCRdb's table, derived via immunoSEQ multiplex PCR, lists solely in-frame clones and lacks some. The sample carries 100,000 to 150,000 clones, around 50% recorded once. The data originate from a study of CD8+ T cells in alopecia areata. Study-wide findings and caveats: Normal scalp had lower clonality than lesional scalp, with alopecia totalis/universalis lesions showing this most strongly. Sequences from scalp samples also cover resident alphabeta T cells of normal skin.

The CDR3 sequence is 12 residues long. Trimming took 5 bases from V and 5 from J; bases not matched to a gene: 0. The germline V gene encodes CDR1 MNHEY and CDR2 SMNVEV (reference sequence). Peripheral blood, together with lesional scalp punch biopsies, was collected from alopecia areata patients. Sequenced sample: NKG2D-low CD8+ T cells sorted from blood. This sequence originates from a human donor with alopecia areata. The chain links TRBV27 to TRBJ1-2; TRBD1 matches at 9 bases. CDR3 in amino acids: CASSGTGYGYTF. The DNA for the CDR3 is TGTGCCAGCAGTGGGACAGGGTATGGCTACACCTTC.